This TCR beta chain was found in a study of immune evolution from preneoplasia to lung adenocarcinoma. Produced via immunoSEQ multiplex PCR; TCRdb's table is partial and in-frame only. The sample lists about 11,000 clones; around 82% were seen once. This TCR derives from a person aged 65-85 years with lung adenocarcinoma. Sequenced sample: FFPE minimally invasive lung adenocarcinoma tissue.

CDR3: CASSQDREETQYF. CDR3 nucleotide sequence: TGTGCCAGCAGCCAAGACAGGGAAGAGACCCAGTACTTC. This chain uses TRBV4-2 with TRBJ2-5, with D possibly matching TRBD1 (5 bases). This CDR3 is 13 amino acids long. Per the germline V gene, CDR1 is LGHNA and CDR2 is YNFKEQ. Trimming stripped 0 bases from V and 3 bases from J, with 5 bases between.